One and the same sample provided the 7 T cell receptor beta chains below, sequenced in a study of human T cells and chemical hapten exposure. Time point meaning: patch test 3, about 24 weeks after DPC sensitization. Noted treatment: therapeutic diphenylcyclopropenone sensitization with weekly scalp DPC. One entry per CDR3 protein results from TCRdb running MiXCR on the RACE reads. The sample has 99,000 or so distinct CDR3 sequences, 30% to 35% seen once; the top ten hold 2.5% to 3.5%. Sequences were derived from whole blood, sampled in connection with sensitization to the hapten diphenylcyclopropenone (DPC). The receptors were gathered from a man aged 35 to 55 with alopecia areata. Some clones in this sample may be carry-over from other donors' samples.

The chain recombines TRBV13 with TRBJ2-1; 11 nucleotides match TRBD1. The germline V gene encodes CDR1 PRHDT and CDR2 FYEKMQ (reference sequence). This CDR3 has 16 residues. Trimming took 5 bases from V and 12 from J; bases not matched to a gene: 15. Here the CDR3 reads CASSRWTGGIAIVQFF. The CDR3 nucleotides read TGTGCCAGCAGCCGGTGGACAGGGGGCATCGCAATTGTGCAGTTCTTC.

The chain has TRBV28 and TRBJ1-3; 7 nucleotides match TRBD1. The CDR3 totals 16 residues. Trimming took 1 base from V and 6 from J; bases not matched to a gene: 9. Germline V gene data show CDR1 as MDHEN and CDR2 as SYDVKM. In DNA form, the CDR3 reads TGTGCCAGCAGTTTATTTGGGGCGACAGGGACAAACACCATATATTTT. It codes for CASSLFGATGTNTIYF.

J is TRBJ1-3 and V is TRBV6-2 or TRBV6-3, with TRBD1 as a possible D gene (5 bases). V gave up 2 bases and J gave up 0 bases, with 11 bases separating them. Germline assignment: CDR1 MNHEY and CDR2 SVGEGT. CDR3 length equals 16 residues. CDR3 DNA: TGTGCCAGCAGTTACAGGACATTAACCTCTGGAAACACCATATATTTT. It yields the protein CASSYRTLTSGNTIYF.

The table lists this clonotype with a few counts. This chain links TRBV6-2 or TRBV6-3 with TRBJ2-1; 13 bases are a match to TRBD2. The trim removed 2 bases at V and 6 bases at J, leaving 1 base unmatched. Germline CDR1 MNHEY, CDR2 SVGEGT. CDR3 length equals 15 residues. CDR3 DNA: TGTGCCAGCAGTTACCGGACTAGCGGGAGCAATGAGCAGTTCTTC. Residues: CASSYRTSGSNEQFF.

The rearrangement uses TRBV24-1 and TRBJ2-7; 7 bases map to TRBD1. The CDR3 sequence is 14 residues long. Germline V lookup: CDR1 KGHDR, CDR2 SFDVKD. The V gene end was trimmed by 4 bases and the J gene end by 7 bases; junction bases not matched to a gene: 9. The CDR3 protein is CATSEWDRGYEQYV. Written as DNA, the CDR3 is TGTGCCACCAGTGAGTGGGACAGAGGCTATGAGCAGTACGTC.

V gene TRBV20-1 combines with J gene TRBJ2-3, with D perhaps matching TRBD2 (5 bases). The CDR3 runs 12 residues. Trimming removed 3 bases from V and 4 bases from J, with 8 bases in between. Germline V gene sequence: CDR1 DFQATT, CDR2 SNEGSKA (reference sequence). The CDR3 DNA follows: TGCAGTGCTAGGAGGGAATCAGATACGCAGTATTTT. It encodes CSARRESDTQYF.

This clonotype was detected a few times. The rearrangement joins TRBV10-3 to TRBJ2-1; 11 nucleotides agree with TRBD2. V lost 3 bases to trimming and J lost 7 bases; unmatched junction nucleotides: 2. The CDR3 sequence is 14 residues long. The germline gives CDR1 ENHRY, CDR2 SYGVKD. In DNA form, the CDR3 reads TGTGCCATCAGTGAACTAGCGGGAGTTAATGAGCAGTTCTTC. Residues: CAISELAGVNEQFF.